The 21 T cell receptor beta chains listed next were all sequenced from one sample in a study of long-term antiretroviral therapy in people with HIV. Researchers report immunoSEQ v3.0 was run at survey level. This table comes from immunoSEQ multiplex PCR, and its TCRdb copy is limited to in-frame clones, with some not included. Of some 35,000 clones in the sample, 70% to 90% were seen once. The sample in question was unsorted PBMCs, obtained 2.2 years after starting antiretroviral therapy. Receptors originate from a man aged 18-30 years with HIV.

In nucleotides, the CDR3 is TGTGCCAGCTCACCGCTCGTTGAGCAGTTCTTC. It encodes CASSPLVEQFF. This chain joins TRBV18 and TRBJ2-1; D gene unclear. The CDR3 consists of 11 residues. The V end lost 3 bases, the J end lost 9 bases, and 6 bases lay between the germline ends. In germline, CDR1 is KGHSH, CDR2 LQKENI.

The V gene is TRBV10-3, the J gene TRBJ2-1, with D perhaps TRBD2 (5 bases). Between the trimmed V and J ends, which lost 4 bases and 9 bases, there was a span of 16 bases. In germline, CDR1 is ENHRY, CDR2 SYGVKD. The CDR3 extends over 14 amino acids. CDR3 sequence reads: CAISGQTYRGEQFF. DNA for the CDR3: TGTGCCATCAGTGGGCAGACGTATCGGGGTGAGCAGTTCTTC.

This chain connects TRBV5-6 to TRBJ2-1; 7 bases fit TRBD1. The germline V gene encodes CDR1 SGHDT and CDR2 YYEEEE. This CDR3 has 16 residues. The trim removed 0 bases at V and 9 bases at J, leaving 12 bases unmatched. CDR3 residues: CASSLGSSGQVGEQFF. CDR3 DNA: TGTGCCAGCAGCTTGGGGAGTTCCGGACAGGTCGGTGAGCAGTTCTTC.

The chain is built from TRBV4-1 and TRBJ2-7, with 7 positions matching TRBD2. The CDR3 covers 16 residues. J lost 0 bases, V lost 1 base, and 6 bases had no gene match. CDR1 and CDR2 (germline): MGHRA, YSYEKL. The CDR3 region has the DNA TGCGCCAGCAGCCAAGGGGTAGCGGGCCGCTCCTACGAGCAGTACTTC. It specifies CASSQGVAGRSYEQYF.

The chain employs TRBV19 and TRBJ1-2; D gene uncertain. Germline CDR1 is LNHDA and CDR2 is SQIVND (reference sequence). The CDR3 is made up of 13 amino acids. Trimming left V 5 bases short and J 3 bases short, with 10 bases between. The CDR3: CASSPIGDYGYTF. DNA of the CDR3: TGTGCCAGTAGTCCGATCGGGGACTATGGCTACACCTTC.

The chain employs TRBV25-1 and TRBJ1-1, with D perhaps TRBD1 (6 bases). V lost 5 bases to trimming and J lost 8 bases, with 24 bases between them. The CDR3 is 16 residues long. Germline CDR1 is MGHDK and CDR2 is SYGVNS. The CDR3 region has the DNA TGTGCCAGCAGTTCGACAAAAATGCTCTGGACAGAAGAAGCTTTCTTT. Translated, it gives CASSSTKMLWTEEAFF.

The rearrangement uses TRBV5-1 and TRBJ2-3, with D unresolved. The CDR3 has 11 amino acids. CDR1 and CDR2 from the germline V gene are SGHRS and YFSETQ. V was cut by 5 bases and J by 6 bases, with 7 bases left in between. The CDR3 coding sequence is TGCGCCAGCAGGGCGACGGATACGCAGTATTTT. It is translated as CASRATDTQYF.

V usage is TRBV4-2 and J usage is TRBJ2-7, with TRBD2 matching 9 bases. This CDR3 is built from 18 residues. The germline gives CDR1 LGHNA, CDR2 YNFKEQ. After removal of 0 bases from V and 1 base from J, the junction contained 10 bases not matched to a gene. CDR3 residues: CASSQDDPASGTSYEQYF. The DNA for the CDR3 is TGTGCCAGCAGCCAAGATGATCCGGCTAGCGGGACATCCTACGAGCAGTACTTC.

Only one count was recorded for this clone. The chain joins TRBV11-2 to TRBJ2-7, with no clear D. Looked up from germline, CDR1 is SGHAT and CDR2 is FQNNGV. The CDR3 is 14 residues long. Trimming cost V 5 bases and J 0 bases, with 11 bases left between them. CDR3 sequence reads: CASSPWTGSYEQYF. The CDR3 nucleotides read TGTGCCAGCAGCCCCTGGACCGGCTCCTACGAGCAGTACTTC.

This rearrangement joins TRBV7-2 to TRBJ2-5; 8 bases align to TRBD2. The junction had 5 bases not matched to a gene; V was cut back by 5 bases and J by 0 bases. This CDR3 spans 15 amino acids. CDR1 is SGHTA, CDR2 FQGNSA, per germline. CDR3 in amino acids: CASSLTSEYQETQYF. In DNA, the CDR3 is TGTGCCAGCAGCCTGACTAGCGAGTACCAAGAGACCCAGTACTTC.

The chain uses TRBV7-9 and TRBJ2-7; 8 bases align to TRBD2. The CDR3 is 15 residues long. The V gene end was trimmed by 4 bases and the J gene end by 4 bases; junction bases not matched to a gene: 9. Germline CDR1 and CDR2: SEHNR and FQNEAQ (reference sequence). CDR3 DNA sequence: TGTGCCAGCAGCTCCGGACGGGGGGGCCGGTACGAGCAGTACTTC. Its protein product is CASSSGRGGRYEQYF.

V and J are TRBV7-8 and TRBJ2-5; D possibly matches TRBD1 or TRBD2 (6 bases each). V lost 5 bases to trimming and J lost 5 bases, with 15 bases between them. This CDR3 is 14 amino acids long. Germline loops: CDR1 SGHVS, CDR2 FQNEAQ. Here the CDR3 DNA reads TGTGCCAGCAGCACACAGGGAGGTGACGAGACCCAGTACTTC. It encodes CASSTQGGDETQYF.

The gene calls are TRBV5-1 and TRBJ1-1; no definite D call. Germline V CDR1 and CDR2: SGHRS, YFSETQ. V was shortened by 0 bases and J by 6 bases, with 15 bases between the two germline ends. This CDR3 is 15 amino acids long. CDR3 DNA sequence: TGCGCCAGCAGCTTGGGACCGGGGATGGGCGCTGAAGCTTTCTTT. Translating it yields CASSLGPGMGAEAFF.

The V call is TRBV5-1, the J call TRBJ1-4, with a tentative D call TRBD1 (6 bases). The CDR3 has 14 residues. Trimming cost V 4 bases and J 4 bases, with 11 bases left between them. The V gene's germline CDR1 is SGHRS and CDR2 YFSETQ. The CDR3 loop reads CASSAGQINEKLFF. For the CDR3, the DNA is TGCGCCAGCAGCGCCGGACAGATTAATGAAAAACTGTTTTTT.

This sequence joins TRBV2 and TRBJ1-2; 8 bases align to TRBD1. The germline V gene has CDR1 SNHLY and CDR2 FYNNEI. V lost 4 bases to trimming and J lost 8 bases; unmatched junction nucleotides: 3. CDR3 length equals 12 residues. CDR3 coding DNA: TGTGCCAGCAGTGCGACAGGGGAGGGCTACACCTTC. Translating it yields CASSATGEGYTF.

The CDR3 DNA is TGTGCCAGCAGTTACTCACTAGCGACCGGAGAGCAGTTCTTC. Amino acid sequence: CASSYSLATGEQFF. The chain carries TRBV6-6 and TRBJ2-1; TRBD2 agrees at 7 bases. CDR1 and CDR2 from the germline V gene are MNHNY and SVGAGI (reference sequence). The V and J ends lost 0 bases and 10 bases, in that order; junction bases with no gene match: 6. The CDR3 contains 14 residues.

A few counts support this clone. The V call is TRBV5-6, the J call TRBJ1-5, with D possibly being TRBD1 (6 bases). The CDR3 has 14 residues. CDR1 SGHDT and CDR2 YYEEEE come from the germline V gene. V lost 3 bases and J lost 6, with 13 bases in between. CDR3 in amino acids: CASSSGTSGQPQHF. CDR3 nucleotide sequence: TGTGCCAGCAGCTCCGGGACATCGGGTCAGCCCCAGCATTTT.

This chain links TRBV6-1 with TRBJ2-5; 9 bases are a match to TRBD2. The CDR3 covers 14 residues. Germline assignment: CDR1 MNHNS and CDR2 SASEGT. Trimming at V came to 5 bases and at J to 4 bases, leaving 5 bases not matched to a gene. CDR3 protein: CASSLYSGGETQYF. CDR3 nucleotides: TGTGCCAGCAGTCTATATAGCGGGGGAGAGACCCAGTACTTC.

The rearrangement joins TRBV5-1 to TRBJ2-5; D gene uncertain. Germline V CDR1 and CDR2: SGHRS, YFSETQ. V lost 7 bases and J lost 5, with 9 bases in between. The CDR3 totals 11 residues. The CDR3 DNA reads as TGCGCCAGCCGATCCGGCGAGACCCAGTACTTC. Its protein product is CASRSGETQYF.

V gene TRBV29-1 combines with J gene TRBJ2-7; D is undetermined. CDR1 SQVTM and CDR2 ANQGSEA come from the germline V gene. V lost 6 bases and J lost 3, with 15 bases in between. The CDR3 has 13 amino acids. DNA of the CDR3: TGCAGCGTCGTATATAGACATGACTACGAGCAGTACTTC. Translated, it gives CSVVYRHDYEQYF.

The V gene is TRBV18, the J gene TRBJ1-1; TRBD1 matches 9 bases. The CDR3 runs 15 residues. Germline CDR1 KGHSH, CDR2 LQKENI. Germline trimming cut 3 bases from V and 6 bases from J; bases unmatched to any gene: 8. CDR3: CASSPLGDRAAEAFF. The CDR3 region has the DNA TGTGCCAGCTCACCTTTAGGGGACAGGGCGGCTGAAGCTTTCTTT.